These 8 T cell receptor beta chains were sequenced from one sample in a study of T cells in Graves' hyperthyroidism and ophthalmopathy. Authors of the study amplified TCR beta CDR3 regions from RNA transcripts. HTBI primers were used for first-round RT-PCR of the TCR CDR3. A single record per CDR3 protein comes from TCRdb applying MiXCR to the multiplex PCR reads. Among about 540,000 distinct CDR3 sequences listed, 35% to 55% were seen once. Input material: peripheral blood or thyroid tissue (not recorded which). Receptors were obtained from a woman younger than 35 with Graves' hyperthyroidism.

The J gene is TRBJ2-5, the V gene TRBV29-1; maybe TRBD2 (6 bases). V was shortened by 8 bases and J by 5 bases, with 18 bases between the two germline ends. The germline gives CDR1 SQVTM, CDR2 ANQGSEA. The CDR3 has 13 amino acids. The CDR3 is CSKLALVVETQYF. The CDR3 bases are TGCAGCAAGCTAGCGTTGGTTGTGGAGACCCAGTACTTC.

There are many counts of this clonotype. The chain has TRBV12-3 or TRBV12-4 and TRBJ1-2, with 8 bases aligning to TRBD1. Trimming cost V 6 bases and J 4 bases; bases outside gene matches: 4. This CDR3 contains 13 residues. CDR3 coding DNA: TGTGCCAGCAGCGGACAGGGAGGCTATGGCTACACCTTC. Protein product: CASSGQGGYGYTF.

This clonotype has only a few counts. The chain employs TRBV24-1 and TRBJ2-7, with D possibly being TRBD1 (5 bases). The CDR3 contains 17 residues. Germline CDR1 KGHDR, CDR2 SFDVKD. The V end was cut by 5 bases, the J end by 0 bases, with 19 bases between. CDR3 amino acids: CATSAHSGAESSYEQYF. In nucleotides, the CDR3 is TGTGCCACCAGTGCCCACTCTGGGGCAGAGAGCTCCTACGAGCAGTACTTC.

This clonotype was detected ten times or more. The chain has TRBV27 and TRBJ1-6; D is undetermined. Looked up from germline, CDR1 is MNHEY and CDR2 is SMNVEV (reference sequence). The CDR3 loop spans 15 amino acids. Trimming shortened V by 2 bases and J by 13 bases, and 18 bases separated the two germline ends. The CDR3 bases are TGTGCCAGCAGTTTAGAAGGCAGAGTGATGCGGCCCCTCCACTTT. It codes for CASSLEGRVMRPLHF.

This clonotype was counted at least ten times. The rearrangement links TRBV2 to TRBJ2-7, with 10 bases aligning to TRBD2. Germline V gene sequence: CDR1 SNHLY, CDR2 FYNNEI. The CDR3 runs to 17 residues. J was trimmed by 0 bases and V by 6 bases; bases with no gene match: 11. The CDR3 DNA follows: TGTGCCAGCAGCGTCGACCTTAGCGGGAGGAACTCCTACGAGCAGTACTTC. This gives the protein CASSVDLSGRNSYEQYF.

The count of this clonotype is one. CDR3 residues: CTGGRGTEAFF. The CDR3 region has the DNA TGCACTGGGGGCCGGGGGACTGAAGCTTTCTTT. The chain has TRBV29-1 and TRBJ1-1; the D gene is possibly TRBD1 (6 bases). The V gene's germline CDR1 is SQVTM and CDR2 ANQGSEA. The CDR3 covers 11 residues.

The rearrangement uses TRBV25-1 and TRBJ2-5, with 10 bases aligning to TRBD2. The CDR3 has 15 amino acids. Germline CDR1 reads MGHDK; CDR2 reads SYGVNS. V trimming: 11 bases; J trimming: 4 bases; junction bases outside the gene matches: 13. The CDR3 sequence: CALGRTSGLGETQYF. The CDR3 nucleotides are TGTGCCCTGGGGAGGACTAGCGGATTGGGAGAGACCCAGTACTTC.

V usage is TRBV7-6 and J usage is TRBJ2-7, with D perhaps matching TRBD1 (6 bases). The CDR3 contains 13 residues. The germline V gene has CDR1 SGHVS and CDR2 FNYEAQ. V was clipped by 5 bases and J by 5 bases, with 13 bases between them. The CDR3 is CASSRDTSDEQYF. The CDR3 DNA sequence: TGTGCCAGCAGCCGGGACACTTCGGACGAGCAGTACTTC. Full variable domain (missing parts from reference TRBV7-6 and TRBJ2-7): GAGVSQSPRYKVTKRGQDVALRCDPISGHVSLYWYRQALGQGPEFLTYFNYEAQQDKSGLPNDRFSAERPEGSISTLTIQRTEQRDSAMYRCASSRDTSDEQYFGPGTRLTVT.